These 16 T cell receptor beta chains were all obtained from the same sample, sequenced in a study of cytomegalovirus exposure and HLA in healthy donors. Primers for the PCR totalled 60 Vbeta and 13 Jbeta. TCRdb's table, derived via immunoSEQ multiplex PCR, lists solely in-frame clones and lacks some. The data show roughly 150,000 clones, 60% to 80% seen once. Sequencing input: PBMCs. The receptors derive from a male donor in good health and CMV-seronegative.

This chain joins TRBV5-1 and TRBJ2-3; 12 nucleotides agree with TRBD2. Germline CDR1 is SGHRS and CDR2 is YFSETQ. This CDR3 comprises 15 residues. The V and J ends lost 4 bases and 8 bases, in that order; junction bases with no gene match: 8. CDR3 region: CASSLTSGGVSTQYF. DNA for the CDR3: TGCGCCAGCAGCCTGACTAGCGGGGGTGTGAGTACGCAGTATTTT.

This clone was seen once. This sequence joins TRBV19 and TRBJ1-2; 12 positions agree with TRBD1. The CDR3 is made up of 17 amino acids. Germline CDR1 is LNHDA and CDR2 is SQIVND (reference sequence). Losses at the gene ends were 3 bases for V and 3 bases for J; bases not matched to a gene: 8. The CDR3 is CASSISGTGGLDYGYTF. CDR3 nucleotide sequence: TGTGCCAGTAGTATTTCCGGGACAGGGGGCTTGGACTATGGCTACACCTTC.

The rearrangement uses TRBV5-1 and TRBJ1-2, with 9 bases fitting TRBD1. Unmatched junction bases numbered 14, after V lost 4 bases and J lost 4 bases. This CDR3 spans 17 amino acids. The germline gives CDR1 SGHRS, CDR2 YFSETQ. CDR3 in amino acids: CASSPGTGRLPRYGYTF. DNA for the CDR3: TGCGCCAGCAGCCCTGGGACAGGGAGGCTACCCCGCTATGGCTACACCTTC.

The rearrangement uses TRBV18 and TRBJ2-7; D is possibly TRBD2 (5 bases). The V end lost 6 bases, the J end lost 1 base, and 16 bases lay between the germline ends. The V gene's germline CDR1 is KGHSH and CDR2 LQKENI. The CDR3 consists of 15 residues. CDR3 DNA sequence: TGTGCCAGCTCCACCCAGGAGCGGCGGTCCTACGAGCAGTACTTC. The encoded protein is CASSTQERRSYEQYF.

This chain joins TRBV14 and TRBJ1-1; D remains unclear. Germline CDR1 reads SGHDN; CDR2 reads FVKESK. The CDR3 extends over 15 amino acids. Trimming took off 0 bases at V and 4 bases at J, with 12 bases between the two ends. The CDR3 here is CASSQELVAGTEAFF. The CDR3 coding sequence is TGTGCCAGCAGCCAAGAGTTGGTGGCTGGCACTGAAGCTTTCTTT.

This clone occurred once. The chain employs TRBV28 and TRBJ1-2; TRBD1 might be the D (6 bases). The V end lost 6 bases, the J end lost 2 bases, and 13 bases lay between the germline ends. This CDR3 comprises 14 residues. CDR1 MDHEN and CDR2 SYDVKM come from the germline V gene. CDR3 region: CASSSDRTNYGYTF. The CDR3 DNA follows: TGTGCCAGCAGCTCTGACAGGACGAACTATGGCTACACCTTC.

J is TRBJ1-5 and V is TRBV6-5, with 9 bases matching TRBD1. CDR3 length: 15 residues. Looked up from germline, CDR1 is MNHEY and CDR2 is SVGAGI. Trimming cost V 5 bases and J 2 bases; bases outside gene matches: 4. CDR3 bases: TGTGCCAGCAGTACGCGGACAGGGGGCAATCAGCCCCAGCATTTT. This sequence encodes CASSTRTGGNQPQHF.

This clone has only a few counts. The genes are TRBV7-9 and TRBJ2-5, with 11 bases that match TRBD2. The CDR3 runs 14 residues. The V gene's germline CDR1 is SEHNR and CDR2 FQNEAQ (reference sequence). Unmatched junction bases numbered 3, after V lost 0 bases and J lost 9 bases. CDR3 DNA: TGTGCCAGCAGCTTAGCACCACTAGCGGGAGCCCAGTACTTC. It codes for CASSLAPLAGAQYF.

J is TRBJ2-1 and V is TRBV6-6; no clear D gene. Germline loops: CDR1 MNHNY, CDR2 SVGAGI (reference sequence). V lost 2 bases and J 9 bases, leaving 14 bases between the germline ends. The CDR3 is 14 residues long. This CDR3 reads CASSYPPRVTEQFF. The CDR3 bases are TGTGCCAGCAGTTACCCCCCTCGGGTTACTGAGCAGTTCTTC.

The genes are TRBV7-2 and TRBJ2-5; D unresolved. Germline V gene lookup returns CDR1 SGHTA and CDR2 FQGNSA. The CDR3 runs 11 residues. Trimming removed 2 bases at V and 4 bases at J, with 2 bases between. Written as DNA, the CDR3 is TGTGCCAGCAGCTTACTAGAGACCCAGTACTTC. Residues: CASSLLETQYF.

V gene TRBV27 combines with J gene TRBJ2-1, with D maybe TRBD2 (6 bases). Germline V gives CDR1 MNHEY, CDR2 SMNVEV (reference sequence). V lost 6 bases and J lost 3, with 9 bases in between. This CDR3 region has 13 residues. CDR3 region: CASRLDYYNEQFF. CDR3 sequence (DNA): TGTGCCAGCAGATTGGACTACTACAATGAGCAGTTCTTC.

The V call is TRBV28, the J call TRBJ2-1; 9 nucleotides align to TRBD1. V lost 4 bases and J lost 5; bases outside the gene matches: 6. The CDR3 consists of 15 residues. The germline V gene has CDR1 MDHEN and CDR2 SYDVKM. CDR3 sequence (DNA): TGTGCCAGCAGTTGGGGACAGGGAGGTAACAATGAGCAGTTCTTC. Translation: CASSWGQGGNNEQFF.

The genes are TRBV18 and TRBJ2-1; the D gene is possibly TRBD1 (6 bases). V lost 5 bases, J lost 9 bases, and 20 bases lay in between. Germline values: CDR1 KGHSH, CDR2 LQKENI. This CDR3 spans 15 amino acids. The CDR3 region is CASSTGTRALGEQFF. The CDR3 coding sequence is TGTGCCAGCTCAACCGGGACAAGGGCCCTTGGTGAGCAGTTCTTC.

The chain joins TRBV28 to TRBJ1-2; TRBD1 might be the D (6 bases). CDR3 length: 13 amino acids. Germline-derived CDR1 and CDR2 are MDHEN and SYDVKM. V lost 11 bases and J 1 base, leaving 14 bases between the germline ends. The CDR3 loop reads CACGGAFNYGYTF. The CDR3 DNA is TGTGCCTGTGGGGGGGCGTTTAACTATGGCTACACCTTC.

This clone was recorded once. The V and J genes are TRBV27 and TRBJ2-1; unclear D gene. The CDR3 sequence is 11 residues long. Trimming cost V 3 bases and J 10 bases, with 7 bases left between them. CDR1 MNHEY and CDR2 SMNVEV come from the germline V gene (reference sequence). CDR3 nucleotides: TGTGCCAGCAGTTTTTCGAGCGAGCAGTTCTTC. This gives the protein CASSFSSEQFF.

This clone was seen more than once but under ten times. The V call is TRBV6-5, the J call TRBJ2-1; unclear D gene. V lost 2 bases and J lost 1, with 9 bases in between. The CDR3 covers 15 residues. Germline CDR1 reads MNHEY; CDR2 reads SVGAGI. The CDR3 region is CASSYQRGSYNEQFF. CDR3 in DNA: TGTGCCAGCAGTTACCAAAGAGGTTCCTACAATGAGCAGTTCTTC.